This T cell receptor beta chain stems from a study of CD8 T cells in Susac syndrome. The study, taken as a whole, reports: In TEMRA cells and active patients, CD8+ clonal expansion in Susac reached its peak.

Each Susac syndrome patient had definite or probable disease by recently defined criteria. The RNA, about 0.5 to 1 ug, was put through reverse transcription using random hexamers. With immunoSEQ multiplex PCR, TCR beta CDR3 was amplified across 54 Vbeta and 13 Jbeta. Each CDR3 protein is one row after TCRdb ran MiXCR on the immunoSEQ multiplex PCR reads. Of 70,000 to 100,000 distinct CDR3 sequences in the sample, approximately 96% are singletons; the top ten hold more than 0.5%. From germline, CDR1 is LNHDA and CDR2 SQIVND (reference sequence). The V end was cut by 3 bases, the J end by 2 bases, with 8 bases between. The CDR3 runs to 14 residues. In regard to this clonotype: Its antigen is unknown.

The V gene is TRBV19, the J gene TRBJ2-1; D is undetermined. Sequencing was performed on CD8+ T cells from PBMCs. The TCR sequence derives from a human donor with Susac syndrome. CDR3 amino acids: CASSIDRAYNEQFF. CDR3 DNA sequence: TGTGCCAGTAGTATCGACCGGGCCTACAATGAGCAGTTCTTC.